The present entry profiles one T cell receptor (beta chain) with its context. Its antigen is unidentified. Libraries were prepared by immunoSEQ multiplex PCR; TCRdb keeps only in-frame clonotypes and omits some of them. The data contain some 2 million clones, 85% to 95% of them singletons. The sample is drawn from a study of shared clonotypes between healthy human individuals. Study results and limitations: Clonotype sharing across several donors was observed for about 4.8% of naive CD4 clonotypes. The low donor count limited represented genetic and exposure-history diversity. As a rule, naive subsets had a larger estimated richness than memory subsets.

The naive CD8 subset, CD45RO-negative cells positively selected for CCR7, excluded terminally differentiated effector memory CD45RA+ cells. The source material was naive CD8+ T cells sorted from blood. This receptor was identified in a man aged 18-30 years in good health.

The CDR3 coding sequence is TGTGCCAGCAGTTTATTGTTGAGTAACTATGGCTACACCTTC. It specifies CASSLLLSNYGYTF. The chain is built from TRBV28 and TRBJ1-2, with D unclear. Per the germline V gene, CDR1 is MDHEN and CDR2 is SYDVKM. V shed 1 base and J shed 1 base, with 7 bases lying between them. This CDR3 is 14 amino acids long.